The clone carrying this TCR beta chain was counted a few times. The antigen is not known. The sample is drawn from a study of CD8+ T cells in alopecia areata. RNA was extracted and reverse transcribed into cDNA as the sequencing template. Only in-frame clones appear in the TCRdb table, and some are missing; sequencing was by immunoSEQ multiplex PCR. The sample includes about 200,000 clones, 56% of them seen just once. Trimming stripped 1 base from V and 0 bases from J, with 7 bases between. The CDR3 sequence is 14 residues long. Per the germline V gene, CDR1 is SEHNR and CDR2 is FQNEAQ (reference sequence). Regarding the study as a whole: There were also resident alphabeta T cells of normal skin sequenced in scalp samples.

The receptor comes from a human donor in good health. The genes are TRBV7-9 and TRBJ2-7; either TRBD1 or TRBD2 may supply D (5 bases each). Sequencing used CD8+ T cells sorted from blood. CDR3 amino acids: CASSLVGTSYEQYF. The CDR3 DNA is TGTGCCAGCAGCTTAGTAGGGACCTCCTACGAGCAGTACTTC. The entire variable domain, with the rest obtained from reference TRBV7-9 and TRBJ2-7, is as follows: DTGVSQNPRHKITKRGQNVTFRCDPISEHNRLYWYRQTLGQGPEFLTYFQNEAQLEKSRLLSDRFSAERPKGSFSTLEIQRTEQGDSAMYLCASSLVGTSYEQYFGPGTRLTVT.